The clone carrying this T cell receptor (beta chain) was seen a handful of times. Its antigen is unknown. These data belong to a study of blood T cells in healthy people across ages. Study-level background: About one barcoded beta molecule per two T cells came from capture by template switching.

CDR3 length: 15 residues. Germline loops: CDR1 DFQATT, CDR2 SNEGSKA (reference sequence). Trimming took 1 base from V and 3 from J, leaving 15 bases between them. A second PCR, run for about 7 to 11 cycles, used a sample-barcoded 5' primer plus a J-beta primer mix. Each cDNA molecule received a tag from a template-switch adaptor that had 12 random nucleotides. TCRdb redid the calling of the 5' RACE reads with MiXCR, one entry per CDR3 protein. This sample carries 1.5 million to 2 million distinct CDR3 sequences, 30% to 40% of them seen once, and the ten largest clones take roughly 23%. Notes on the study in general: There were more naive CD4+ cells and higher diversity in long-lived donors than in aged donors. Older individuals had lower TCR beta diversity per million T cells (the decline was roughly linear).

The clonotype was recovered from a human donor in good health. The sample was blood. The chain recombines TRBV20-1 with TRBJ2-5; tentatively, D is TRBD2 (7 bases). CDR3 loop: CSARAYGGREETQYF. Written as DNA, the CDR3 is TGCAGTGCTAGAGCCTACGGGGGGCGGGAAGAGACCCAGTACTTC.